The 32 T cell receptor beta chains reported below all come from one sample, sequenced in a study of cytomegalovirus exposure and HLA in healthy donors. The method was immunoSEQ multiplex PCR; TCRdb's version includes in-frame clones alone and lacks a portion of them. This table has 170,000 or so clones, roughly 85% appearing once. Sequencing was performed on PBMCs. These receptors were obtained from a man between 18 and 35 years old in good health and CMV-seropositive.

This clone was seen a single time. V and J are TRBV2 and TRBJ1-1, with D possibly being TRBD1 (5 bases). The germline V gene encodes CDR1 SNHLY and CDR2 FYNNEI. Between the trimmed V and J ends, which lost 6 bases and 1 base, there was a span of 12 bases. CDR3 length equals 14 residues. CDR3: CASSGQGSNTEAFF. In DNA form, the CDR3 reads TGTGCCAGCAGCGGTCAGGGCTCGAACACTGAAGCTTTCTTT.

This rearrangement joins TRBV10-3 to TRBJ2-7; D not certain. The length of the CDR3 is 12 residues. Trimming cost V 0 bases and J 7 bases, with 7 bases left between them. Germline V gene data show CDR1 as ENHRY and CDR2 as SYGVKD. The CDR3 bases are TGTGCCATCAGTGAGTCGCCTAAAGAGCAGTACTTC. This gives the protein CAISESPKEQYF.

The chain links TRBV5-6 to TRBJ2-2; 9 bases agree with TRBD1. This CDR3 has 16 residues. The germline V gene has CDR1 SGHDT and CDR2 YYEEEE. V shed 4 bases and J 3 bases; nucleotides not matched to a gene: 7. The CDR3 sequence is CASSPLGQGYTGELFF. For the CDR3, the DNA is TGTGCCAGCAGCCCCCTAGGACAGGGGTACACCGGGGAGCTGTTTTTT.

The rearrangement uses TRBV28 and TRBJ1-4; D gene unclear. V was trimmed by 6 bases and J by 0 bases, leaving 8 bases between them. Germline-derived CDR1 and CDR2 are MDHEN and SYDVKM. The length of the CDR3 is 14 residues. This chain's CDR3 is CASRGSATNEKLFF. DNA for the CDR3: TGTGCCAGCAGGGGGAGCGCAACTAATGAAAAACTGTTTTTT.

J is TRBJ2-7 and V is TRBV6-1, with D maybe TRBD1 (6 bases). V lost 1 base to trimming and J lost 2 bases, with 12 bases between them. The CDR3 is made up of 15 amino acids. The V gene's germline CDR1 is MNHNS and CDR2 SASEGT. CDR3 DNA: TGTGCCAGCAGTGAAGACAGGGACCTAACCTACGAGCAGTACTTC. Protein product: CASSEDRDLTYEQYF.

The CDR3 sequence is CASSLNTGGSNQPQHF. DNA for the CDR3: TGTGCCAGCAGCTTAAATACAGGGGGCAGCAATCAGCCCCAGCATTTT. J is TRBJ1-5 and V is TRBV7-2; 9 nucleotides align to TRBD1. The CDR3 runs 16 residues. Germline CDR1 and CDR2: SGHTA and FQGNSA. With 2 bases clipped from V and 1 base from J, the junction kept 3 bases outside the gene matches. Supplemented by reference TRBV7-2 and TRBJ1-5, the full variable domain reads GAGVSQSPSNKVTEKGKDVELRCDPISGHTALYWYRQSLGQGLEFLIYFQGNSAPDKSGLPSDRFSAERTGGSVSTLTIQRTQQEDSAVYLCASSLNTGGSNQPQHFGDGTRLSIL.

The chain recombines TRBV7-3 with TRBJ2-7, with D possibly being TRBD1 (7 bases). This CDR3 has 15 residues. The germline gives CDR1 SGHTA, CDR2 FQGTGA. V was clipped by 2 bases and J by 4 bases, with 15 bases between them. CDR3 protein: CASSLGTDRVYEQYF. The CDR3 nucleotides are TGTGCCAGCAGCTTAGGGACTGACAGGGTGTACGAGCAGTACTTC.

Comments on this clone: Relative to the germline gene, one junction end is altered; a read error may explain this. This sample includes further DNA sequences coding for the same CDR3. CDR3 coding DNA: TGTGCCAGCAGCTTATCGGGGACAGGCTATGGCTACACCTTC. Amino acids: CASSLSGTGYGYTF. The chain links TRBV27 to TRBJ1-2; 8 nucleotides agree with TRBD1. Germline lookup yields CDR1 MNHEY and CDR2 SMNVEV (reference sequence). This CDR3 is built from 14 residues.

This rearrangement joins TRBV5-6 to TRBJ2-7, with D perhaps TRBD1 (6 bases). Trimming removed 4 bases at V and 4 bases at J, with 18 bases between. The germline gives CDR1 SGHDT, CDR2 YYEEEE. The CDR3 is 15 residues long. Written as DNA, the CDR3 is TGTGCCAGCAGCCTGTTGGTGGACAGACCTTACGAGCAGTACTTC. This codes for CASSLLVDRPYEQYF.

The chain has TRBV9 and TRBJ2-7, with 8 bases fitting TRBD2. The length of the CDR3 is 14 residues. V shed 4 bases and J 2 bases; nucleotides not matched to a gene: 5. Looked up from germline, CDR1 is SGDLS and CDR2 is YYNGEE. The CDR3 DNA follows: TGTGCCAGCAGCCTACTAGCGGAAGCCTACGAGCAGTACTTC. Translation: CASSLLAEAYEQYF.

This rearrangement joins TRBV28 to TRBJ2-1, with 7 bases lining up with TRBD2. Germline V gene data show CDR1 as MDHEN and CDR2 as SYDVKM. V was pared by 6 bases and J by 5 bases, with 7 bases of the junction left unmatched. This CDR3 contains 14 residues. The CDR3 region is CASRGIAGNNEQFF. CDR3 coding DNA: TGTGCCAGCAGGGGTATAGCGGGTAACAATGAGCAGTTCTTC.

The CDR3 is CASSSNFPGTGLSGNTIYF. The DNA for the CDR3 is TGTGCCAGCAGCTCAAATTTCCCAGGGACAGGGCTCTCTGGAAACACCATATATTTT. The genes are TRBV28 and TRBJ1-3, with 9 bases that match TRBD1. Losses at the gene ends were 6 bases for V and 0 bases for J; bases not matched to a gene: 15. The CDR3 length is 19 residues. Germline CDR1 MDHEN, CDR2 SYDVKM.

The chain joins TRBV18 to TRBJ2-7, with 9 bases fitting TRBD1. V trimming: 1 base; J trimming: 2 bases; junction bases outside the gene matches: 6. From germline, CDR1 is KGHSH and CDR2 LQKENI. CDR3 length: 16 residues. The CDR3 nucleotides read TGTGCCAGCTCACCACGGACCGACAGGGGGGCCTACGAGCAGTACTTC. As protein: CASSPRTDRGAYEQYF.

The chain links TRBV11-2 to TRBJ1-3, with 8 bases lining up with TRBD1. J was trimmed by 0 bases and V by 5 bases; bases with no gene match: 9. Germline assignment: CDR1 SGHAT and CDR2 FQNNGV. The CDR3 is made up of 17 amino acids. Written as DNA, the CDR3 is TGTGCCAGCAGCCATGGGACAGGCTTCCTCTCTGGAAACACCATATATTTT. The encoded protein is CASSHGTGFLSGNTIYF. Using reference TRBV11-2 and TRBJ1-3 for the parts outside the CDR3, the full variable domain is EAGVAQSPRYKIIEKRQSVAFWCNPISGHATLYWYQQILGQGPKLLIQFQNNGVVDDSQLPKDRFSAERLKGVDSTLKIQPAKLEDSAVYLCASSHGTGFLSGNTIYFGEGSWLTVV.

The chain employs TRBV29-1 and TRBJ2-7; 7 bases agree with TRBD2. The CDR3 is made up of 13 amino acids. Unmatched junction bases numbered 12, after V lost 7 bases and J lost 6 bases. Looked up from germline, CDR1 is SQVTM and CDR2 is ANQGSEA. CDR3 DNA sequence: TGCAGCGCTGGCTCGGGAGGTGGCAGCGAGCAGTACTTC. This encodes CSAGSGGGSEQYF.

V and J are TRBV10-2 and TRBJ2-4; D is perhaps TRBD1 (6 bases). Germline V gives CDR1 WSHSY, CDR2 SAAADI. V lost 2 bases and J lost 7, with 6 bases in between. The CDR3 covers 12 residues. DNA for the CDR3: TGCGCCAGCAGTGAGGACAGGAACATTCAGTACTTC. Protein sequence: CASSEDRNIQYF.

The chain uses TRBV30 and TRBJ1-3; no firm D call. The germline CDR1 and CDR2 sequences are GTSNPN and SVGIG (reference sequence). Trimming cost V 1 base and J 2 bases, with 12 bases left between them. CDR3 size: 15 residues. The DNA of the CDR3 is TGTGCCTGGAGTGCCCCCCCCGGAGCTGGAAACACCATATATTTT. It encodes CAWSAPPGAGNTIYF.

The chain uses TRBV5-1 and TRBJ2-7, with D maybe TRBD1 (5 bases). The CDR3 covers 16 residues. Germline V gives CDR1 SGHRS, CDR2 YFSETQ. With 0 bases removed from V and 7 bases from J, the gap between germline ends came to 20 bases. CDR3 sequence: CASSLVPAQPGNEQYF. CDR3 bases: TGCGCCAGCAGCTTGGTCCCCGCGCAACCAGGGAATGAGCAGTACTTC.

This chain joins TRBV7-3 and TRBJ2-7; 8 nucleotides agree with TRBD2. This CDR3 has 12 residues. Trimming at V came to 3 bases and at J to 7 bases, leaving 2 bases not matched to a gene. Germline CDR1 and CDR2: SGHTA and FQGTGA. The CDR3 is CASSFPGGEQYF. The CDR3 DNA reads TGTGCCAGCAGCTTTCCGGGGGGGGAGCAGTACTTC.

This chain uses TRBV6-5 with TRBJ2-1, with 11 positions matching TRBD2. The V and J ends lost 2 bases and 2 bases, in that order; junction bases with no gene match: 2. Germline V gene sequence: CDR1 MNHEY, CDR2 SVGAGI. This CDR3 comprises 16 residues. DNA of the CDR3: TGTGCCAGCAGTTACCTTAGCGGGGGGGCCTACAATGAGCAGTTCTTC. Translation gives CASSYLSGGAYNEQFF.

The chain joins TRBV11-3 to TRBJ1-6; D gene ambiguous. This CDR3 has 16 amino acids. Germline CDR1 and CDR2: SGHNT and YENEEA. V was shortened by 4 bases and J by 12 bases, with 22 bases between the two germline ends. This chain's CDR3 is CASSSGSIPSGRPLHF. The CDR3 DNA reads TGTGCCAGCAGCTCGGGGTCAATTCCCTCTGGTAGACCCCTCCACTTT.

The rearrangement joins TRBV5-1 to TRBJ2-3; TRBD1 matches 10 bases. The CDR3 totals 16 residues. CDR1 and CDR2 (germline): SGHRS, YFSETQ. V gave up 3 bases and J gave up 3 bases; unmatched junction bases: 7. This CDR3 reads CASSSFPGQGTDTQYF. DNA of the CDR3: TGCGCCAGCAGCTCTTTCCCGGGACAGGGGACAGATACGCAGTATTTT.

This clone has just one count. The chain has TRBV21-1 and TRBJ2-5; the D call TRBD1 from the table was never checked on the DNA. TRBV21-1 is noted as a pseudogene. The CDR3 sequence is 14 residues long. CDR3 in DNA: TGTGCCTCCCATAAGGGGGCCACCCAAGAGACCCAGTACTTC. Its protein is CASHKGATQETQYF.

The chain couples TRBV5-4 to TRBJ1-2; D perhaps matches TRBD1 (5 bases). Germline CDR1 and CDR2: SGHNT and YYREEE (reference sequence). This CDR3 contains 16 residues. V dropped 0 bases and J dropped 0 bases, with 12 bases sitting between them. CDR3 residues: CASSLGRDGANYGYTF. The DNA of the CDR3 is TGTGCCAGCAGCTTGGGGCGGGACGGAGCTAACTATGGCTACACCTTC.

V is TRBV18 and J is TRBJ1-2; TRBD1 might be the D (5 bases). The CDR3 extends over 13 amino acids. The V end was cut by 4 bases, the J end by 6 bases, with 12 bases between. Germline loops: CDR1 KGHSH, CDR2 LQKENI. DNA of the CDR3: TGTGCCAGCTCACTGGACACCGTTGATGGCTACACCTTC. Encoded protein: CASSLDTVDGYTF. Full variable domain (remainder filled in from reference TRBV18 and TRBJ1-2): NAGVMQNPRHLVRRRGQEARLRCSPMKGHSHVYWYRQLPEEGLKFMVYLQKENIIDESGMPKERFSAEFPKEGPSILRIQQVVRGDSAAYFCASSLDTVDGYTFGSGTRLTVV.

The chain combines TRBV28 with TRBJ1-5; 7 nucleotides align to TRBD1. Trimming removed 3 bases from V and 11 bases from J; junction bases left unmatched: 7. Germline V gene data show CDR1 as MDHEN and CDR2 as SYDVKM. The CDR3 spans 13 residues. CDR3: CASSFGGGQAQHF. DNA of the CDR3: TGTGCCAGCAGTTTTGGTGGTGGACAGGCCCAGCATTTT.

The chain combines TRBV10-2 with TRBJ1-1, with 7 bases identical to TRBD1. After removal of 8 bases from V and 0 bases from J, the junction contained 6 bases not matched to a gene. Germline V gene sequence: CDR1 WSHSY, CDR2 SAAADI. The CDR3 has 14 amino acids. The CDR3 here is CASSQTGLNTEAFF. Here the CDR3 DNA reads TGCGCCAGCTCCCAGACAGGGTTGAACACTGAAGCTTTCTTT.

The J gene is TRBJ1-3, the V gene TRBV30; unclear D gene. The CDR3 runs 13 residues. Per the germline V gene, CDR1 is GTSNPN and CDR2 is SVGIG (reference sequence). Trimming removed 0 bases at V and 3 bases at J, with 6 bases between. For the CDR3, the DNA is TGTGCCTGGAGTGTACAAATTGGAAACACCATATATTTT. Translated, it gives CAWSVQIGNTIYF. The full variable domain, rest sourced from reference TRBV30 and TRBJ1-3, is SQTIHQWPATLVQPVGSPLSLECTVEGTSNPNLYWYRQAAGRGLQLLFYSVGIGQISSEVPQNLSASRPQDRQFILSSKKLLLSDSGFYLCAWSVQIGNTIYFGEGSWLTVV.

V is TRBV5-1 and J is TRBJ1-2; TRBD1 matches at 12 bases. Germline V gives CDR1 SGHRS, CDR2 YFSETQ. CDR3 length: 17 residues. Trimming at V came to 4 bases and at J to 4 bases, leaving 11 bases not matched to a gene. The CDR3 bases are TGCGCCAGCAGCCCCCCGGGACAGGGGGCGCAGGGCTATGGCTACACCTTC. Translated: CASSPPGQGAQGYGYTF.

The chain has TRBV2 and TRBJ2-5, with TRBD1 matching 7 bases. With 9 bases clipped from V and 0 bases from J, the junction kept 4 bases outside the gene matches. Germline CDR1 reads SNHLY; CDR2 reads FYNNEI. The CDR3 is 13 amino acids. The CDR3 sequence: CARSTGNQETQYF. CDR3 sequence (DNA): TGTGCCAGGTCGACAGGGAACCAAGAGACCCAGTACTTC.

A few counts support this clone. V usage is TRBV2 and J usage is TRBJ2-7; TRBD2 aligns across 9 bases. The trim removed 8 bases at V and 3 bases at J, leaving 2 bases unmatched. Germline V gene sequence: CDR1 SNHLY, CDR2 FYNNEI. The CDR3 has 12 amino acids. CDR3 region: CASLAGLYEQYF. The CDR3 DNA reads TGTGCCAGCCTAGCGGGACTCTACGAGCAGTACTTC.

V usage is TRBV6-5 and J usage is TRBJ1-1, with TRBD1 matching 8 bases. V shed 2 bases and J 4 bases; nucleotides not matched to a gene: 3. The CDR3 length is 14 residues. Germline CDR1 is MNHEY and CDR2 is SVGAGI. For the CDR3, the DNA is TGTGCCAGCAGTTACGGACAGGGAAGCACTGAAGCTTTCTTT. It specifies CASSYGQGSTEAFF.